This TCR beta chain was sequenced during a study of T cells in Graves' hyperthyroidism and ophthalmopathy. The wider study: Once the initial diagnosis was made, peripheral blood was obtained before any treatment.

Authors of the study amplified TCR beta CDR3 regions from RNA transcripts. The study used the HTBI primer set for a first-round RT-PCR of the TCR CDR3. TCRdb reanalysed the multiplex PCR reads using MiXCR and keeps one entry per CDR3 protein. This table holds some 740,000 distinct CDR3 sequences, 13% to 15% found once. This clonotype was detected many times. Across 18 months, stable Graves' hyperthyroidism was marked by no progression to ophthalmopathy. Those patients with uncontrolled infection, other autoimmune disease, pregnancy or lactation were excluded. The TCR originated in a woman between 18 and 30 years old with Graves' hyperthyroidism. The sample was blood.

CDR3 DNA sequence: TGTGCCAGCAGCTTAGGCAAGATACTAGCGGGAGGTAATTTCTCCTACGAGCAGTACTTC. Protein sequence: CASSLGKILAGGNFSYEQYF. V is TRBV7-8 and J is TRBJ2-7; TRBD2 matches 12 bases. In germline, CDR1 is SGHVS, CDR2 FQNEAQ. The V segment lost 1 base and the J segment 0 bases; nucleotides outside the gene matches: 13. This CDR3 is built from 20 residues.